The 30 T cell receptor beta chains reported below all come from one sample, sequenced in a study of blood T cell repertoires in COVID-19. Assay: immunoSEQ multiplex PCR; the TCRdb copy retains only in-frame clones and omits some. The sample comprises about 33,000 clones, 65% to 90% of which are singletons, and 5.5% to 6.5% rests with the top ten. The sample taken for sequencing was peripheral blood. All receptors derive from a woman older than 75 with active or convalescent COVID-19.

The chain combines TRBV15 with TRBJ2-3, with 8 bases aligning to TRBD2. Unmatched junction bases numbered 5, after V lost 2 bases and J lost 4 bases. CDR1 LNHNV and CDR2 YYDKDF come from the germline V gene (reference sequence). CDR3 length: 15 amino acids. In DNA, the CDR3 is TGTGCCACCAGCAGACCGGGACTAGGAGCAGATACGCAGTATTTT. Protein product: CATSRPGLGADTQYF.

The chain combines TRBV2 with TRBJ1-5; 8 bases fit TRBD1. Germline-derived CDR1 and CDR2 are SNHLY and FYNNEI. Trimming cost V 5 bases and J 2 bases; bases outside gene matches: 5. The CDR3 consists of 15 residues. In DNA form, the CDR3 reads TGTGCCAGCAGTTTGGACAGGGCAGGCAATCAGCCCCAGCATTTT. It encodes CASSLDRAGNQPQHF. The full variable domain, completed using reference TRBV2 and TRBJ1-5, is EPEVTQTPSHQVTQMGQEVILRCVPISNHLYFYWYRQILGQKVEFLVSFYNNEISEKSEIFDDQFSVERPDGSNFTLKIRSTKLEDSAMYFCASSLDRAGNQPQHFGDGTRLSIL.

The chain joins TRBV2 to TRBJ2-2, with D possibly being TRBD1 (7 bases). Germline loops: CDR1 SNHLY, CDR2 FYNNEI. Trimming pared 8 bases from V and 6 bases from J, leaving 10 bases between. The CDR3 is 12 residues long. The CDR3 here is CASGGGAGELFF. The CDR3 nucleotides are TGTGCCAGCGGAGGGGGCGCCGGGGAGCTGTTTTTT.

The V gene is TRBV10-3, the J gene TRBJ1-5; 9 bases are a match to TRBD1. After removal of 10 bases from V and 3 bases from J, the junction contained 7 bases not matched to a gene. There are 14 residues in the CDR3. Germline V CDR1 and CDR2: ENHRY, SYGVKD. The chain's CDR3 is CATGGTGSNQPQHF. The DNA for the CDR3 is TGTGCCACGGGGGGGACAGGGTCCAATCAGCCCCAGCATTTT.

The chain couples TRBV12-3 or TRBV12-4 to TRBJ1-2; weak D call: TRBD1 (6 bases). V lost 5 bases, J lost 13 bases, and 14 bases lay in between. The CDR3 consists of 11 residues. The DNA for the CDR3 is TGTGCCAGCAGTAAAACAGGGTTAGTCACCTTC. Its protein is CASSKTGLVTF.

This clone was recorded a few times. This chain connects TRBV9 to TRBJ2-7, with 7 bases fitting TRBD2. The germline V gene encodes CDR1 SGDLS and CDR2 YYNGEE. The CDR3 contains 15 residues. The V segment lost 0 bases and the J segment 4 bases; nucleotides outside the gene matches: 7. The DNA of the CDR3 is TGTGCCAGCAGCGTAGCGGCGGGAGCTTGGTACGAGCAGTACTTC. It translates to CASSVAAGAWYEQYF. Combining the CDR3 with reference TRBV9 and TRBJ2-7 gives the whole variable domain DSGVTQTPKHLITATGQRVTLRCSPRSGDLSVYWYQQSLDQGLQFLIQYYNGEERAKGNILERFSAQQFPDLHSELNLSSLELGDSALYFCASSVAAGAWYEQYFGPGTRLTVT.

This chain connects TRBV7-6 to TRBJ2-7; D not resolved. The CDR3 covers 17 residues. Trimming shortened V by 5 bases and J by 2 bases, and 22 bases separated the two germline ends. Per germline, CDR1 SGHVS and CDR2 FNYEAQ. CDR3 in amino acids: CASSPAHVSSHPYEQYF. CDR3 nucleotides: TGTGCCAGCAGCCCTGCCCACGTTAGCTCCCACCCCTACGAGCAGTACTTC.

The chain is built from TRBV2 and TRBJ2-5, with 11 bases aligning to TRBD2. Germline CDR1 SNHLY, CDR2 FYNNEI. This CDR3 region has 15 residues. The junction had 8 bases not matched to a gene; V was cut back by 2 bases and J by 9 bases. The DNA for the CDR3 is TGTGCCAGCAGTGAAAGACTAGCGGGGAACCCTCCCCAGTACTTC. It yields the protein CASSERLAGNPPQYF.

This chain uses TRBV5-4 with TRBJ2-3; 7 bases are shared with TRBD2. Germline-derived CDR1 and CDR2 are SGHNT and YYREEE (reference sequence). The CDR3 totals 15 residues. Trimming took 1 base from V and 5 from J; bases not matched to a gene: 7. The CDR3 is CASSLQKPGGDTQYF. The CDR3 region has the DNA TGTGCCAGCAGCTTGCAGAAGCCGGGGGGAGATACGCAGTATTTT.

The chain has TRBV7-2 and TRBJ2-1; D possibly corresponds to TRBD2 (6 bases). Germline CDR1 reads SGHTA; CDR2 reads FQGNSA. The CDR3 has 15 residues. V lost 2 bases and J 8 bases, leaving 16 bases between the germline ends. The CDR3 sequence is CASSLLGTLRDEQFF. The CDR3 nucleotides read TGTGCCAGCAGCTTACTGGGGACTCTCAGGGATGAGCAGTTCTTC. The whole variable domain, filled in from reference TRBV7-2 and TRBJ2-1, reads GAGVSQSPSNKVTEKGKDVELRCDPISGHTALYWYRQSLGQGLEFLIYFQGNSAPDKSGLPSDRFSAERTGGSVSTLTIQRTQQEDSAVYLCASSLLGTLRDEQFFGPGTRLTVL.

The chain uses TRBV27 and TRBJ1-5, with 7 bases aligning to TRBD1. Germline V gene data show CDR1 as MNHEY and CDR2 as SMNVEV (reference sequence). CDR3 length: 14 residues. V lost 2 bases, J lost 7 bases, and 5 bases stayed unmatched. The CDR3 here is CASSLRGGEQPQHF. CDR3 in DNA: TGTGCCAGCAGTTTACGAGGGGGCGAACAGCCCCAGCATTTT.

The chain recombines TRBV20-1 with TRBJ2-2, with 8 positions matching TRBD2. The CDR3 is made up of 18 amino acids. Germline V gene lookup returns CDR1 DFQATT and CDR2 SNEGSKA (reference sequence). The V gene end was trimmed by 3 bases and the J gene end by 1 base; junction bases not matched to a gene: 13. The CDR3 region is CSASPGAGALGNTGELFF. In DNA form, the CDR3 reads TGCAGTGCTAGTCCCGGAGCGGGGGCGTTGGGGAACACCGGGGAGCTGTTTTTT.

This clone showed up just once. The chain recombines TRBV19 with TRBJ2-2, with D perhaps matching TRBD2 (6 bases). Trimming removed 5 bases at V and 0 bases at J, with 13 bases between. Germline V CDR1 and CDR2: LNHDA, SQIVND (reference sequence). This CDR3 comprises 16 residues. The CDR3 reads CASSAAGPPNTGELFF. In nucleotides, the CDR3 is TGTGCCAGTAGTGCCGCGGGACCCCCGAACACCGGGGAGCTGTTTTTT.

The rearrangement uses TRBV7-5 and TRBJ1-4. TRBV7-5 is a pseudogene. The CDR3 totals 14 residues. For the CDR3, the DNA is TGTGCCAGAAGCCCAAGAGGGCTGTGGGAAAAACTGTTTTTT. It specifies CARSPRGLWEKLFF.

This chain joins TRBV2 and TRBJ2-7; 11 bases line up with TRBD2. V shed 6 bases and J 5 bases; nucleotides not matched to a gene: 6. The germline V gene has CDR1 SNHLY and CDR2 FYNNEI. The CDR3 length is 14 residues. For the CDR3, the DNA is TGTGCCAGCAGACCTAGCGGGGGGAGGGACGAGCAGTACTTC. Amino acid sequence: CASRPSGGRDEQYF.

The table lists this clone with a count of one. The V and J genes are TRBV2 and TRBJ1-1, with D unresolved. The CDR3 contains 11 residues. The V gene lost 6 bases and the J gene lost 2 bases, with 4 bases spanning the gap. Germline V gene lookup returns CDR1 SNHLY and CDR2 FYNNEI. The CDR3 reads CASRLNTEAFF. CDR3 in DNA: TGTGCCAGCAGGTTAAACACTGAAGCTTTCTTT.

This clone has only one observation. This chain uses TRBV3-1 (or the pseudogene TRBV3-2) with TRBJ1-5; D is uncertain. Per germline, CDR1 LGHDT and CDR2 YNNKEL (reference sequence). Trimming removed 4 bases at V and 6 bases at J, with 4 bases between. The CDR3 is 11 amino acids. This CDR3 reads CASSPGQPQHF. The CDR3 DNA is TGTGCCAGCAGCCCCGGTCAGCCCCAGCATTTT.

The V call is TRBV6-4, the J call TRBJ2-1; 9 nucleotides line up with TRBD2. Trimming at V came to 5 bases and at J to 5 bases, leaving 4 bases not matched to a gene. CDR3 length: 14 amino acids. Germline CDR1 reads MRHNA; CDR2 reads SNTAGT. CDR3 region: CASSSSGRHNEQFF. CDR3 nucleotide sequence: TGTGCCAGCAGTAGCAGCGGGAGGCACAATGAGCAGTTCTTC.

The V gene is TRBV7-8, the J gene TRBJ2-7; 9 bases map to TRBD1. The V segment lost 1 base and the J segment 2 bases; nucleotides outside the gene matches: 6. Germline-derived CDR1 and CDR2 are SGHVS and FQNEAQ. This CDR3 spans 16 amino acids. CDR3 sequence: CASSLGGTGYPYEQYF. The CDR3 DNA reads TGTGCCAGCAGCTTAGGGGGGACAGGGTACCCCTACGAGCAGTACTTC.

The chain has TRBV18 and TRBJ2-2; TRBD1 aligns across 9 bases. Losses at the gene ends were 3 bases for V and 4 bases for J; bases not matched to a gene: 3. There are 15 residues in the CDR3. CDR1 is KGHSH and CDR2 is LQKENI in the germline V gene. CDR3 nucleotides: TGTGCCAGCTCACCGGACAGGGGAGGCACCGGGGAGCTGTTTTTT. It is translated as CASSPDRGGTGELFF.

This chain uses TRBV3-1 (or the pseudogene TRBV3-2) with TRBJ1-6, with TRBD1 identical over 7 bases. Losses at the gene ends were 3 bases for V and 10 bases for J; bases not matched to a gene: 6. Germline CDR1 reads LGHDT; CDR2 reads YNNKEL (reference sequence). There are 14 residues in the CDR3. CDR3 sequence: CASSHPDRNSPLHF. CDR3 sequence (DNA): TGTGCCAGCAGCCACCCGGACAGGAACTCACCCCTCCACTTT.

V is TRBV29-1 and J is TRBJ1-6, with TRBD1 matching 7 bases. Germline V gives CDR1 SQVTM, CDR2 ANQGSEA. V trimming: 6 bases; J trimming: 5 bases; junction bases outside the gene matches: 13. This CDR3 contains 16 residues. The CDR3 here is CSVASLPGQNNSPLHF. Here the CDR3 DNA reads TGCAGCGTCGCCTCGCTGCCGGGACAGAATAATTCACCCCTCCACTTT. The variable domain in full, with the rest retrieved from reference TRBV29-1 and TRBJ1-6, is SAVISQKPSRDICQRGTSLTIQCQVDSQVTMMFWYRQQPGQSLTLIATANQGSEATYESGFVIDKFPISRPNLTFSTLTVSNMSPEDSSIYLCSVASLPGQNNSPLHFGNGTRLTVT.

The chain links TRBV5-1 to TRBJ2-1; 8 bases map to TRBD2. J lost 8 bases, V lost 5 bases, and 15 bases had no gene match. CDR1 SGHRS and CDR2 YFSETQ come from the germline V gene. The CDR3 runs 16 residues. CDR3 nucleotides: TGCGCCAGCAGTTCTGGGACTAGTACTTTGAGTGATGAGCAGTTCTTC. Its translation: CASSSGTSTLSDEQFF.

This clone was seen only once. This rearrangement joins TRBV2 to TRBJ2-1, with 8 bases identical to TRBD1. J lost 6 bases, V lost 7 bases, and 11 bases had no gene match. Germline CDR1 reads SNHLY; CDR2 reads FYNNEI. The CDR3 is made up of 15 amino acids. The CDR3 region is CASILQGAGGNEQFF. Here the CDR3 DNA reads TGTGCCAGCATCCTGCAGGGGGCTGGAGGCAATGAGCAGTTCTTC.

The chain has TRBV19 and TRBJ2-1; 11 positions match TRBD2. The CDR3 consists of 15 residues. After removal of 3 bases from V and 9 bases from J, the junction contained 7 bases not matched to a gene. CDR1 LNHDA and CDR2 SQIVND come from the germline V gene (reference sequence). CDR3 sequence reads: CASSMRASGRSEQFF. CDR3 DNA: TGTGCCAGTAGTATGAGGGCTAGCGGGAGGAGTGAGCAGTTCTTC.

CDR3 nucleotides: TGTGCCAGCAAACGAACAGGGAACCTGAACACTGAAGCTTTCTTT. This gives the protein CASKRTGNLNTEAFF. The V and J genes are TRBV6-5 and TRBJ1-1, with D possibly being TRBD1 (6 bases). There are 15 residues in the CDR3. Deletions cut 7 bases from V and 0 bases from J, with 15 bases between. The germline V gene has CDR1 MNHEY and CDR2 SVGAGI.

CDR3 loop: CASSYQGVNTEAFF. The CDR3 coding sequence is TGTGCCAGCAGCTACCAGGGTGTGAACACTGAAGCTTTCTTT. The chain has TRBV7-8 and TRBJ1-1; a possible D gene is TRBD1 (5 bases). Per germline, CDR1 SGHVS and CDR2 FQNEAQ. Trimming left V 4 bases short and J 0 bases short, with 9 bases between. The CDR3 is 14 amino acids.

The J gene is TRBJ1-2, the V gene TRBV3-1 (or the pseudogene TRBV3-2); 7 positions match TRBD1. The ends lost 3 bases at V and 7 bases at J; junction bases unmatched: 11. Germline V gene sequence: CDR1 LGHDT, CDR2 YNNKEL (reference sequence). The CDR3 is 15 residues long. The CDR3 sequence is CASSHTGAWGSGYTF. CDR3 bases: TGTGCCAGCAGCCATACAGGGGCCTGGGGCAGTGGCTACACCTTC.

The CDR3: CASSETVGGDTQYF. As DNA, the CDR3 is TGCGCCAGCAGCGAGACAGTGGGGGGAGATACGCAGTATTTT. The V call is TRBV5-1, the J call TRBJ2-3, with a possible D match to TRBD2 (6 bases). Germline values: CDR1 SGHRS, CDR2 YFSETQ. Trimming pared 4 bases from V and 5 bases from J, leaving 14 bases between. The CDR3 runs to 14 residues.

V and J are TRBV5-1 and TRBJ2-2; perhaps TRBD2 as D (6 bases). The CDR3 is made up of 15 amino acids. Trimming took 4 bases from V and 7 from J, leaving 17 bases between them. Per germline, CDR1 SGHRS and CDR2 YFSETQ. CDR3 protein: CASSPIPGVVGELFF. The CDR3 coding sequence is TGCGCCAGCAGCCCAATCCCGGGGGTAGTCGGGGAGCTGTTTTTT. Combining the CDR3 with reference TRBV5-1 and TRBJ2-2 gives the whole variable domain KAGVTQTPRYLIKTRGQQVTLSCSPISGHRSVSWYQQTPGQGLQFLFEYFSETQRNKGNFPGRFSGRQFSNSRSEMNVSTLELGDSALYLCASSPIPGVVGELFFGEGSRLTVL.